The entry below describes one T cell receptor (beta chain). The sample is drawn from a study of blood T cell repertoires in COVID-19. For the study at large: Whether acute or convalescent, the COVID-19 samples came from the United States, Italy and Spain. In each case, the material was cDNA or gDNA derived from T cells, B-cell-depleted T cells, or PBMCs.

The CDR3 has 16 amino acids. The germline CDR1 and CDR2 sequences are LNHNV and YYDKDF (reference sequence). V shed 1 base, J shed 5 bases, and the junction held 7 bases outside the gene matches. Authors' processing steps: From reference gene primer amplification, estimates of nucleated cell counts were derived. Generated by immunoSEQ multiplex PCR, the TCRdb table keeps only in-frame clones and is missing some. V, J and clone size are taken as reported in that table, and D and trimming were inferred from the DNA itself. The data show about 230,000 clones, 65% to 90% seen once. The sequenced sample was peripheral blood. The chain recombines TRBV15 with TRBJ1-5; 8 bases map to TRBD1. This receptor was obtained from a man aged 35 to 55 who had recovered from COVID-19. The CDR3 loop reads CATSRVLRGQYQPQHF. In nucleotides, the CDR3 is TGTGCCACCAGCAGAGTCCTCAGGGGGCAGTATCAGCCCCAGCATTTT.